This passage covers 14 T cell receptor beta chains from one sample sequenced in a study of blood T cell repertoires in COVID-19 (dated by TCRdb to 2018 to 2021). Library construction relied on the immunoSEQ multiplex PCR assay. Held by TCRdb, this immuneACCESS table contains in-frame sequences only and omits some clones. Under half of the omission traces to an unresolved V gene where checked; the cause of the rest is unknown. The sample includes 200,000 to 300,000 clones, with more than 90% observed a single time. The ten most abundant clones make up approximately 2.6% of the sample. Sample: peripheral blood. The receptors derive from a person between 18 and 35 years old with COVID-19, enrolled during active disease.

CDR3 loop: CAWGLPSDWRDSPLHF. DNA of the CDR3: TGTGCCTGGGGGTTACCCAGCGACTGGAGGGATTCACCCCTCCACTTT. This chain connects TRBV30 to TRBJ1-6, with D unclear. V lost 5 bases to trimming and J lost 8 bases, with 22 bases between them. The CDR3 runs 16 residues. Germline values: CDR1 GTSNPN, CDR2 SVGIG (reference sequence).

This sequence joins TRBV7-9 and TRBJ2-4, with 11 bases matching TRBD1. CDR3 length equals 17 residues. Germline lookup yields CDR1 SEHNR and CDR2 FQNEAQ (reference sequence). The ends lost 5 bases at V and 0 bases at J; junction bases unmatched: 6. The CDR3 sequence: CASSPGQGGLAKNIQYF. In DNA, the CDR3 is TGTGCCAGCAGCCCGGGACAGGGGGGGTTAGCCAAAAACATTCAGTACTTC. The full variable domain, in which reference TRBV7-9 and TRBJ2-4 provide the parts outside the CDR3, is DTGVSQNPRHKITKRGQNVTFRCDPISEHNRLYWYRQTLGQGPEFLTYFQNEAQLEKSRLLSDRFSAERPKGSFSTLEIQRTEQGDSAMYLCASSPGQGGLAKNIQYFGAGTRLSVL.

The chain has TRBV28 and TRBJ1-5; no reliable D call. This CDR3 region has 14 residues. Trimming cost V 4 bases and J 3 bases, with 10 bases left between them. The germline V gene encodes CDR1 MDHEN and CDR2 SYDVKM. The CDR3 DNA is TGTGCCAGCAGTTCCAGGCTCCCCAATCAGCCCCAGCATTTT. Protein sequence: CASSSRLPNQPQHF.

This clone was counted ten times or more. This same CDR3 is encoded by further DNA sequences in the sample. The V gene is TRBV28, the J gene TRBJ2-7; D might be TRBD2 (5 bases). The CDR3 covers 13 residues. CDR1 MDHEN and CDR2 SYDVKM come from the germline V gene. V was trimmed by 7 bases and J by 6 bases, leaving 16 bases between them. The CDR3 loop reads CASTSGLSGEQYF. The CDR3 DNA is TGTGCCAGCACCTCGGGATTGTCGGGCGAGCAGTACTTC.

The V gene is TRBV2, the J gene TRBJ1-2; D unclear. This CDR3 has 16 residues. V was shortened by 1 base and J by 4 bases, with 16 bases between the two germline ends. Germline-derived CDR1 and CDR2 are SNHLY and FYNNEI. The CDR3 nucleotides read TGTGCCAGCAGTGAAGGGAGCCTCCTAATACCCTATGGCTACACCTTC. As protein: CASSEGSLLIPYGYTF.

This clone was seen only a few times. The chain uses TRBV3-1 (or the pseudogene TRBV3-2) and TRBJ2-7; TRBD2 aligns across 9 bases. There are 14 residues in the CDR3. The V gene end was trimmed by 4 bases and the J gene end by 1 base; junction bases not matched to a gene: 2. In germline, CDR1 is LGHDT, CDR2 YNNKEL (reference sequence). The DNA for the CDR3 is TGTGCCAGCAGCCCTACTAGCGGGTCCTACGAGCAGTACTTC. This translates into CASSPTSGSYEQYF.

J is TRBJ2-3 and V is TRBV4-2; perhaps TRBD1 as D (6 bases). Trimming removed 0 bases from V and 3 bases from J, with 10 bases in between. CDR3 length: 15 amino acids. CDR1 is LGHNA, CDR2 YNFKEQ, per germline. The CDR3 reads CASSQDTGLTDTQYF. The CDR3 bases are TGTGCCAGCAGCCAAGATACAGGGCTGACAGATACGCAGTATTTT.

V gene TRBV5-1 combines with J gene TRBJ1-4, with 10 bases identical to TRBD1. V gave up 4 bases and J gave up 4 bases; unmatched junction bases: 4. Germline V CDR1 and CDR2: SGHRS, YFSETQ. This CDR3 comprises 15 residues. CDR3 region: CASSRTGGNNEKLFF. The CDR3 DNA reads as TGCGCCAGCAGCCGGACAGGGGGGAATAATGAAAAACTGTTTTTT.

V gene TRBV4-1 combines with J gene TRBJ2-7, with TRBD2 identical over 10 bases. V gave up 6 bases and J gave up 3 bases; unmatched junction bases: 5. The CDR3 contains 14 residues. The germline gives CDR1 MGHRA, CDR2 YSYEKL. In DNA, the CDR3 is TGCGCCAGCAGTCTAACTAGCGGGAACTACGAGCAGTACTTC. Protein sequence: CASSLTSGNYEQYF.

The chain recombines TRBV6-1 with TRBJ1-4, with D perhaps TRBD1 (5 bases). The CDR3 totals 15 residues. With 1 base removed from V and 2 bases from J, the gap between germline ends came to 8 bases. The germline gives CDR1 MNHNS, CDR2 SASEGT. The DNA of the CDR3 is TGTGCCAGCAGTGAAGGACAGACCACTAATGAAAAACTGTTTTTT. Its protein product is CASSEGQTTNEKLFF.

DNA for the CDR3: TGCGCCAGCAGCGAAGGGGCCCATAGCACAGATACGCAGTATTTT. It is translated as CASSEGAHSTDTQYF. This sequence joins TRBV5-1 and TRBJ2-3; D is possibly TRBD1 (5 bases). Trimming shortened V by 4 bases and J by 0 bases, and 12 bases separated the two germline ends. This CDR3 has 15 amino acids. Germline loops: CDR1 SGHRS, CDR2 YFSETQ.

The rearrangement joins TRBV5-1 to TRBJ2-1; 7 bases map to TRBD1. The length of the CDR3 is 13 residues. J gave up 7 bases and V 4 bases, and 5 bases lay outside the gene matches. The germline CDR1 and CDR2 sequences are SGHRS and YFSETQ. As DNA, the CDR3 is TGCGCCAGCAGCCCGACAGGGTGGAATGAGCAGTTCTTC. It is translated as CASSPTGWNEQFF.

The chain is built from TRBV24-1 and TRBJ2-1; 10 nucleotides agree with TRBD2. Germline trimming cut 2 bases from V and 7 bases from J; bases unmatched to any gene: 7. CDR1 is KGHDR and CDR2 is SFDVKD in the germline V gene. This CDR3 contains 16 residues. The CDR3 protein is CATSDSGLAIDNEQFF. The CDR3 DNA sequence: TGTGCCACCAGTGATTCGGGACTAGCGATAGATAATGAGCAGTTCTTC.

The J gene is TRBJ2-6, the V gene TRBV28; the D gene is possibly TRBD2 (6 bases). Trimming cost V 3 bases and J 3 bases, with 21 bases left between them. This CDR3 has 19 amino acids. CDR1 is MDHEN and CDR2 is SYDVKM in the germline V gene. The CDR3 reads CASSFGGLGAGVGANVLTF. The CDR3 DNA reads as TGTGCCAGCAGTTTCGGGGGACTCGGTGCAGGAGTTGGGGCCAACGTCCTGACTTTC.